This is a list of T cell receptor beta chains from one sample in a study of blood T cell repertoires in COVID-19. Assay: immunoSEQ multiplex PCR; the TCRdb copy retains only in-frame clones and omits some. The sample holds 75,000 to 100,000 clones, around 80% seen once. Sequencing input: peripheral blood. The receptors shown here come from a man in his forties or fifties with active or convalescent COVID-19. CDR3s include the opening cysteine and the closing phenylalanine or tryptophan. Fields, in order: D gene, V gene, J gene, clone size, CDR3 DNA, CDR3 protein. The D gene is left open where the match is weak. The size entry is marked missing in some rows and otherwise reads once, few, many or a size class.

TRBD1,TRBV3-1/TRBV3-2,TRBJ1-6,.,TGTGCCAGCAGCGTCGGGACAGGGGATTCACCCCTCCACTTT,CASSVGTGDSPLHF
.,TRBV30,TRBJ1-5,.,TGTGCCTGGAGTTCAGGGTACCAGCCCCAGCATTTT,CAWSSGYQPQHF
.,TRBV5-1,TRBJ2-7,.,TGCGCCAGCAGACCTGGGACAACCGCCTACGAGCAGTACTTC,CASRPGTTAYEQYF
TRBD1,TRBV5-1,TRBJ2-3,.,TGCGCTGGGGACAGCGGAGTTAGCACAGATACGCAGTATTTT,CAGDSGVSTDTQYF
.,TRBV10-3,TRBJ2-7,many,TGTGCCATCAGTGGGGGCCCTAAGGGCGAGCAGTACTTC,CAISGGPKGEQYF
.,TRBV28,TRBJ1-1,.,TGTGCCAGCAGTTTGCCGGTTGTTATGAACACTGAAGCTTTCTTT,CASSLPVVMNTEAFF
TRBD1,TRBV7-2,TRBJ1-5,.,TGTGCCAGCAGGCCCGGACAGGTCTCAAATCAGCCCCAGCATTTT,CASRPGQVSNQPQHF
TRBD1,TRBV7-8,TRBJ1-2,.,TGTGCCAGCAGCGTCTCCGCCACAGGGGGGTTCTATGGCTACACCTTC,CASSVSATGGFYGYTF
.,TRBV3-1/TRBV3-2,TRBJ2-3,few,TGTGCCAGCAGCCAAGTGACGGGAACGCAGTATTTT,CASSQVTGTQYF
TRBD1,TRBV5-1,TRBJ2-4,.,TGCGCCAGCAGCTTGGACCCGACAGGGACGGGGAACATTCAGTACTTC,CASSLDPTGTGNIQYF
TRBD1,TRBV7-2,TRBJ1-5,.,TGTGCCAGCAGCGAGACAGGGGATCAGCCCCAGCATTTT,CASSETGDQPQHF
.,TRBV7-9,TRBJ1-5,.,TGTGCCAGCAGCCCGGTGCAGGGGCCCCAGCATTTT,CASSPVQGPQHF
.,TRBV6-2/TRBV6-3,TRBJ1-1,.,TGTGCCAGCAGCATTCCCCCCCTTAGGAGCACTGAAGCTTTCTTT,CASSIPPLRSTEAFF
TRBD1,TRBV28,TRBJ1-2,.,TGTGCCAGCCATCAACAACAGGGGTCCTATGGCTACACCTTC,CASHQQQGSYGYTF
.,TRBV28,TRBJ2-7,.,TGTGCCAGCACGGGGGTCAACTACGAGCAGTACTTC,CASTGVNYEQYF
TRBD1,TRBV6-4,TRBJ2-1,.,TGTGCCAGCAGGGGACAGGGGCTGGATGAGCAGTTCTTC,CASRGQGLDEQFF